The TCR beta chain under discussion was sequenced for a study of shared clonotypes between healthy human individuals. Whole-study results and caveats: An expected dependence of interdonor clonotype sharing on sequencing depth was noted.

With regard to this clone: The target antigen is unknown.

The V end lost 1 base, the J end lost 2 bases, and 7 bases lay between the germline ends. The CDR3 covers 14 residues. CDR1 and CDR2 from the germline V gene are SGHKS and YYEKEE (reference sequence). An assay was performed, and its level was deep. Some clones are missing from TCRdb's copy, which holds only in-frame ones; the method was immunoSEQ multiplex PCR. The table has about 1 million clones, 65% to 75% seen once; the top ten hold over 1.3%. The chain uses TRBV5-5 and TRBJ1-3; D is ambiguous. Sequenced input: memory CD4+ T cells sorted from blood. Regarding subset: CD45RA-negative fraction. The receptor's source is a man in his late teens or twenties in good health. The CDR3 protein is CASSLYRAGNTIYF. As DNA, the CDR3 is TGTGCCAGCAGCTTGTACAGAGCTGGAAACACCATATATTTT.